This T cell receptor beta chain was found in a study of PD-1 blockade in classical Hodgkin lymphoma. The sample's time point: cycle 4 day 1 (C4D1), after 5 to 7 weeks of nivolumab. All patients relapsed after autologous stem cell transplantation, and brentuximab vedotin exposure varied. The repertoire was sequenced with immunoSEQ multiplex PCR; TCRdb's copy has only in-frame clones and lacks some. The data show some 27,000 clones, with around four fifths seen just once and 15% to 20% held by the top ten. CDR1 SGHNT and CDR2 YYREEE come from the germline V gene (reference sequence). This CDR3 region has 15 residues. Germline trimming cut 4 bases from V and 4 bases from J; bases unmatched to any gene: 6.

This chain connects TRBV5-4 to TRBJ1-5, with 9 bases fitting TRBD1. The clonotype originates from a human donor with classical Hodgkin lymphoma. Material: peripheral blood mononuclear cells (PBMCs), obtained before the fourth cycle of nivolumab. CDR3 DNA sequence: TGTGCCAGCAGCCCCGGGACAGGGCCTAATCAGCCCCAGCATTTT. It specifies CASSPGTGPNQPQHF.